The 27 T cell receptor beta chains below were found in one sample sequenced in a study of OX40 agonist ivuxolimab in advanced cancers. TCRdb keeps only in-frame clones here, not all; method: immunoSEQ multiplex PCR. The data show over 150,000 clones, 94% seen once. The source material was CD4+ or CD8+ T cells sorted from blood, sampled in a trial of the OX40 agonist ivuxolimab. The receptors were sampled from an adult with an advanced solid tumor such as melanoma, head and neck, liver or kidney cancer.

This clone was observed once. V usage is TRBV7-2 and J usage is TRBJ1-2, with a possible D match to TRBD1 (6 bases). V dropped 0 bases and J dropped 7 bases, with 12 bases sitting between them. Germline V gene lookup returns CDR1 SGHTA and CDR2 FQGNSA. The CDR3 is 14 residues long. As DNA, the CDR3 is TGTGCCAGCAGCTTAGCTGGGGGGGCCTCTGGCTACACCTTC. Protein: CASSLAGGASGYTF.

This clone was seen once. The chain is built from TRBV27 and TRBJ1-2, with D possibly being TRBD1 (5 bases). V lost 5 bases, J lost 6 bases, and 22 bases lay in between. The CDR3 loop spans 16 amino acids. CDR1 is MNHEY, CDR2 SMNVEV, per germline (reference sequence). CDR3: CASSGAPHQGLDGYTF. The DNA for the CDR3 is TGTGCCAGCAGTGGGGCCCCTCATCAGGGATTGGATGGCTACACCTTC.

V usage is TRBV5-4 and J usage is TRBJ2-2; possibly TRBD1 for D (6 bases). V lost 0 bases to trimming and J lost 3 bases, with 15 bases between them. Germline CDR1 SGHNT, CDR2 YYREEE (reference sequence). This CDR3 is built from 17 residues. The CDR3 bases are TGTGCCAGCAGCTTGGCCCCGGGGACACAATACACCGGGGAGCTGTTTTTT. Its protein is CASSLAPGTQYTGELFF.

This sequence joins TRBV7-2 and TRBJ1-2; unclear D gene. This CDR3 region has 12 residues. The germline CDR1 and CDR2 sequences are SGHTA and FQGNSA. V lost 5 bases and J lost 4, with 8 bases in between. This CDR3 is CASSRDGYGYTF. CDR3 bases: TGTGCCAGCAGCAGAGACGGCTATGGCTACACCTTC.

This chain joins TRBV4-1 and TRBJ1-2; TRBD1 matches at 10 bases. Per the germline V gene, CDR1 is MGHRA and CDR2 is YSYEKL. The CDR3 loop spans 16 amino acids. J lost 0 bases, V lost 0 bases, and 1 base had no gene match. This CDR3 is CASSQEGTGANYGYTF. The DNA of the CDR3 is TGCGCCAGCAGCCAAGAAGGGACAGGGGCTAACTATGGCTACACCTTC.

The V and J genes are TRBV2 and TRBJ1-4; D is perhaps TRBD1 (5 bases). The CDR3 length is 13 residues. Germline lookup yields CDR1 SNHLY and CDR2 FYNNEI. The ends were cut back, 5 bases at V and 8 bases at J, with 12 bases in the middle. CDR3 residues: CASSSRGPEKLFF. The CDR3 DNA reads as TGTGCCAGCAGTTCCCGGGGACCAGAAAAACTGTTTTTT.

This clone was seen just once. This chain links TRBV10-3 with TRBJ2-5; tentative D call: TRBD2 (6 bases). Trimming cost V 6 bases and J 5 bases, with 13 bases left between them. Germline assignment: CDR1 ENHRY and CDR2 SYGVKD. The CDR3 is 13 residues long. The CDR3, as DNA: TGTGCCATCAGATGGGGGGTCGGGGAGACCCAGTACTTC. The encoded protein is CAIRWGVGETQYF.

This sequence joins TRBV4-1 and TRBJ1-6; D remains unclear. Germline CDR1 reads MGHRA; CDR2 reads YSYEKL. The CDR3 loop spans 13 amino acids. Trimming took 0 bases from V and 7 from J, leaving 4 bases between them. For the CDR3, the DNA is TGCGCCAGCAGCCAAGAGGTGAATTCACCCCTCCACTTT. It is translated as CASSQEVNSPLHF.

The chain carries TRBV18 and TRBJ1-4; no definite D call. V lost 0 bases and J lost 0, with 8 bases in between. CDR1 KGHSH and CDR2 LQKENI come from the germline V gene. The CDR3 sequence is 16 residues long. In DNA, the CDR3 is TGTGCCAGCTCACCACCGCGCGGGTCAACTAATGAAAAACTGTTTTTT. Protein sequence: CASSPPRGSTNEKLFF.

V gene TRBV10-3 combines with J gene TRBJ2-2, with D perhaps assigned TRBD1 or TRBD2 (5 bases each). In germline, CDR1 is ENHRY, CDR2 SYGVKD. This CDR3 comprises 13 residues. Trimming removed 8 bases at V and 6 bases at J, with 13 bases between. CDR3 sequence: CAIWGPRAGELFF. The CDR3 DNA sequence: TGTGCCATCTGGGGCCCGAGGGCCGGGGAGCTGTTTTTT.

The CDR3 spells CASSPDRGAYGYTF. The CDR3 nucleotides are TGTGCCAGCTCACCAGACAGGGGGGCCTATGGCTACACCTTC. The genes are TRBV18 and TRBJ1-2; 9 nucleotides align to TRBD1. The CDR3 contains 14 residues. V was pared by 2 bases and J by 4 bases, with 2 bases of the junction left unmatched. In germline, CDR1 is KGHSH, CDR2 LQKENI.

This clone has just one count. The V gene is TRBV9, the J gene TRBJ1-3; D unresolved. V was cut by 0 bases and J by 3 bases, with 4 bases left in between. In germline, CDR1 is SGDLS, CDR2 YYNGEE. The CDR3 extends over 13 amino acids. The DNA of the CDR3 is TGTGCCAGCAGCGTAGTTGGTGGAAACACCATATATTTT. It specifies CASSVVGGNTIYF.

The table lists this clone with a few counts. V usage is TRBV29-1 and J usage is TRBJ2-3, with TRBD2 identical over 11 bases. With V trimmed by 7 bases and J by 5 bases, 5 bases remained unmatched. The CDR3 covers 13 residues. The germline gives CDR1 SQVTM, CDR2 ANQGSEA. The CDR3: CSAVAGGQDTQYF. The CDR3 DNA follows: TGCAGCGCCGTAGCGGGAGGGCAAGATACGCAGTATTTT.

The genes are TRBV27 and TRBJ1-2; D is unresolved. The V gene lost 0 bases and the J gene lost 8 bases, with 16 bases spanning the gap. CDR1 is MNHEY and CDR2 is SMNVEV in the germline V gene (reference sequence). This CDR3 is 15 amino acids long. CDR3: CASSLSNPGPFGYTF. The CDR3 nucleotides are TGTGCCAGCAGTTTATCGAACCCCGGACCATTCGGCTACACCTTC.

The V and J genes are TRBV7-9 and TRBJ2-5; 10 bases line up with TRBD2. The V and J ends lost 5 bases and 2 bases, in that order; junction bases with no gene match: 8. Germline lookup yields CDR1 SEHNR and CDR2 FQNEAQ (reference sequence). The CDR3 covers 16 residues. This CDR3 is CASSSSSGGPQETQYF. DNA of the CDR3: TGTGCCAGCAGCAGTTCTAGCGGGGGCCCACAAGAGACCCAGTACTTC.

This clone was detected only once. The chain employs TRBV6-5 and TRBJ2-7; D is possibly TRBD1 (5 bases). The CDR3 consists of 13 residues. Trimming took off 3 bases at V and 5 bases at J, with 11 bases between the two ends. Per the germline V gene, CDR1 is MNHEY and CDR2 is SVGAGI. The CDR3 nucleotides are TGTGCCAGCAGTTATGAAGGGGCCCACGAGCAGTACTTC. Its protein product is CASSYEGAHEQYF.

In DNA form, the CDR3 reads TGTGCCAGCAGCCGGTGGGCTGACAGCTCCTACGAGCAGTACTTC. Protein sequence: CASSRWADSSYEQYF. The chain joins TRBV7-2 to TRBJ2-7; tentative D call: TRBD1 (5 bases). CDR3 size: 15 residues. The V and J ends lost 5 bases and 0 bases respectively, with 14 bases between them. The germline gives CDR1 SGHTA, CDR2 FQGNSA.

The chain recombines TRBV2 with TRBJ1-3; D is ambiguous. The germline gives CDR1 SNHLY, CDR2 FYNNEI. The CDR3 runs 18 residues. V dropped 4 bases and J dropped 4 bases, with 23 bases sitting between them. CDR3 residues: CASSGGIFLHLKGNTIYF. CDR3 DNA sequence: TGTGCCAGCAGTGGGGGAATCTTCCTCCATCTTAAGGGAAACACCATATATTTT.

The chain uses TRBV7-9 and TRBJ1-3, with D hard to call. Germline values: CDR1 SEHNR, CDR2 FQNEAQ (reference sequence). Trimming removed 4 bases at V and 0 bases at J, with 7 bases between. CDR3 size: 14 residues. The CDR3 DNA is TGTGCCAGCAGCTCCCTATACTCTGGAAACACCATATATTTT. It is translated as CASSSLYSGNTIYF.

The rearrangement joins TRBV5-6 to TRBJ1-2, with a weak D call TRBD1 (5 bases). The length of the CDR3 is 12 residues. The germline gives CDR1 SGHDT, CDR2 YYEEEE. Trimming took 4 bases from V and 4 from J, leaving 8 bases between them. The chain's CDR3 is CASSSDSYGYTF. The CDR3 nucleotides are TGTGCCAGCAGCAGCGACAGCTATGGCTACACCTTC.

This clone was picked up a small number of times. The V and J genes are TRBV5-5 and TRBJ1-6, with 7 nucleotides matching TRBD1. The length of the CDR3 is 14 residues. Per the germline V gene, CDR1 is SGHKS and CDR2 is YYEKEE (reference sequence). V lost 2 bases to trimming and J lost 7 bases; unmatched junction nucleotides: 3. The CDR3 is CASSFGTVNSPLHF. The CDR3, as DNA: TGTGCCAGCAGCTTCGGGACAGTGAATTCACCCCTCCACTTT. Based on the CDR3 plus reference TRBV5-5 and TRBJ1-6, the full variable domain is DAGVTQSPTHLIKTRGQQVTLRCSPISGHKSVSWYQQVLGQGPQFIFQYYEKEERGRGNFPDRFSARQFPNYSSELNVNALLLGDSALYLCASSFGTVNSPLHFGNGTRLTVT.

The genes are TRBV7-3 and TRBJ2-3; 11 bases are shared with TRBD1. The germline CDR1 and CDR2 sequences are SGHTA and FQGTGA. CDR3 length: 15 residues. V shed 5 bases and J 4 bases; nucleotides not matched to a gene: 5. The CDR3 sequence: CASSPRTGGADTQYF. The CDR3 DNA reads TGTGCCAGCAGCCCGAGGACAGGGGGCGCAGATACGCAGTATTTT.

This sequence joins TRBV4-1 and TRBJ2-1; D gene uncertain. V lost 2 bases, J lost 7 bases, and 3 bases lay in between. The CDR3 length is 11 residues. Germline-derived CDR1 and CDR2 are MGHRA and YSYEKL. The CDR3 nucleotides are TGCGCCAGCAGCCAAAGGAATGAGCAGTTCTTC. Its translation: CASSQRNEQFF.

This sequence joins TRBV4-3 and TRBJ2-2, with 10 positions matching TRBD2. The CDR3 is 17 amino acids. CDR1 and CDR2 from the germline V gene are LGHNA and YSLEER. Trimming took 5 bases from V and 5 from J; bases not matched to a gene: 11. The CDR3 region is CASSGLAGALGTGELFF. The CDR3 bases are TGCGCCAGCAGCGGGCTAGCGGGGGCCCTGGGAACCGGGGAGCTGTTTTTT.

This chain joins TRBV5-4 and TRBJ1-2; D unclear. The CDR3 totals 14 residues. The V gene lost 2 bases and the J gene lost 6 bases, with 14 bases spanning the gap. Looked up from germline, CDR1 is SGHNT and CDR2 is YYREEE (reference sequence). The CDR3 sequence: CASSFSIGLDGYTF. Written as DNA, the CDR3 is TGTGCCAGCAGCTTCTCGATCGGGCTGGATGGCTACACCTTC.

The CDR3 sequence is CASSYRNPLYGYTF. CDR3 sequence (DNA): TGTGCCAGCAGTTACCGGAACCCCCTCTATGGCTACACCTTC. The chain recombines TRBV28 with TRBJ1-2; D unclear. The length of the CDR3 is 14 residues. Germline V gene sequence: CDR1 MDHEN, CDR2 SYDVKM. The V gene lost 4 bases and the J gene lost 4 bases, with 13 bases spanning the gap.

This chain connects TRBV28 to TRBJ2-5; 8 bases map to TRBD2. Germline V gene sequence: CDR1 MDHEN, CDR2 SYDVKM. The CDR3 runs to 15 residues. With 1 base clipped from V and 11 bases from J, the junction kept 12 bases outside the gene matches. CDR3 coding DNA: TGTGCCAGCAGTTTATCGGGACTAGGTAGTAGGGAGCAGTACTTC. This gives the protein CASSLSGLGSREQYF.